This T cell receptor (beta chain) was obtained from a study of cytomegalovirus exposure and HLA in healthy donors. The PCR contained 60 Vbeta and 13 Jbeta primers. Clones were read by immunoSEQ multiplex PCR, and TCRdb kept only the in-frame ones, dropping some. The sample holds 100,000 to 150,000 clones, roughly 72% seen once. CDR1 LGHNA and CDR2 YSLEER come from the germline V gene. V lost 1 base, J lost 4 bases, and 2 bases stayed unmatched. CDR3 length: 15 residues. The clonotype originates from a middle-aged man in good health and CMV-seropositive. Sequencing input: PBMCs. The rearrangement links TRBV4-3 to TRBJ2-1; 9 nucleotides match TRBD1. CDR3 sequence: CASSQGTGEYNEQFF. The CDR3 DNA follows: TGCGCCAGCAGCCAAGGGACAGGGGAGTACAATGAGCAGTTCTTC.